This entry describes one TCR beta chain. Its antigen is still unknown. RNA transcripts yielded amplified TCR beta CDR3 regions. The TCR CDR3 first-round RT-PCR relied on the HTBI primer set. TCRdb passed the multiplex PCR reads through MiXCR, listing each CDR3 protein once. The sample lists hundreds of thousands of distinct CDR3 sequences, 14% to 15% occurring once. The data derive from a study of T cells in Graves' hyperthyroidism and ophthalmopathy. Regarding the study as a whole: Ophthalmopathy onset followed model prediction by a median about 6.9 months. Most expanded thyroid clonotypes above 0.001 recurred in blood.

Germline lookup yields CDR1 MNHNS and CDR2 SASEGT. This CDR3 has 14 amino acids. Trimming removed 7 bases from V and 3 bases from J, with 13 bases in between. The sample consisted of blood. This TCR was recovered from a man aged 18-30 years with Graves' ophthalmopathy. The chain employs TRBV6-1 and TRBJ1-5; possible D gene TRBD1, 6 bases. The DNA for the CDR3 is TGTGCCAGCACCATAGCAGGGGTCAATCAGCCCCAGCATTTT. It encodes CASTIAGVNQPQHF.